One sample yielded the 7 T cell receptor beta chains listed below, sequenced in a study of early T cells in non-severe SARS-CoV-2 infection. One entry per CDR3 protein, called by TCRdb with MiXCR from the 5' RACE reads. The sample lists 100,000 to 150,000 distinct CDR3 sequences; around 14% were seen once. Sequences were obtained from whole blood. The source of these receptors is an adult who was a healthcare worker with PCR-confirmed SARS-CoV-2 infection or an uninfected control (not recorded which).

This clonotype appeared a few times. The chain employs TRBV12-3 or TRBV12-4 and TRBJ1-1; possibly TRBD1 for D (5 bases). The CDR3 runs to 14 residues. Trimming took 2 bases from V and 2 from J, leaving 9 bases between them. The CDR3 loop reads CASSLWGGNTEAFF. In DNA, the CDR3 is TGTGCCAGCAGTTTATGGGGGGGAAACACTGAAGCTTTCTTT.

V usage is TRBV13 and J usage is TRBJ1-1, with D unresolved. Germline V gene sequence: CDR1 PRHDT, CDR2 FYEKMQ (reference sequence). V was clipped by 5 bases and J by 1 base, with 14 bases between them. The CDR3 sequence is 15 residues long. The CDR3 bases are TGTGCCAGCAGCCTACCACTCCGCTCGAACACTGAAGCTTTCTTT. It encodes CASSLPLRSNTEAFF.

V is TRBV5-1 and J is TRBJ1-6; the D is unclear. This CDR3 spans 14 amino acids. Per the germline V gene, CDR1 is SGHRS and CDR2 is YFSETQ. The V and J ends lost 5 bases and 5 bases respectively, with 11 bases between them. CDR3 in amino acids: CASSWLADNSPLHF. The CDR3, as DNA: TGCGCCAGCAGTTGGTTGGCTGATAATTCACCCCTCCACTTT.

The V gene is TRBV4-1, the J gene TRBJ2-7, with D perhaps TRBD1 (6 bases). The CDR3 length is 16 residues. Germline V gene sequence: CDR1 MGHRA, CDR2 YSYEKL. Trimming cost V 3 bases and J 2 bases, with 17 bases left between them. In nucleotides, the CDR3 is TGCGCCAGCAGCCAGGGCCAGGACAGAAGAACCTACGAGCAGTACTTC. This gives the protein CASSQGQDRRTYEQYF.

The CDR3 nucleotides are TGTGCCAGCAGCCAAGGTATTAGCGGGGGGGCCGAGCAGTTCTTC. Its translation: CASSQGISGGAEQFF. This sequence joins TRBV14 and TRBJ2-1, with 11 bases lining up with TRBD2. Unmatched junction bases numbered 6, after V lost 1 base and J lost 10 bases. This CDR3 spans 15 amino acids. Germline-derived CDR1 and CDR2 are SGHDN and FVKESK.

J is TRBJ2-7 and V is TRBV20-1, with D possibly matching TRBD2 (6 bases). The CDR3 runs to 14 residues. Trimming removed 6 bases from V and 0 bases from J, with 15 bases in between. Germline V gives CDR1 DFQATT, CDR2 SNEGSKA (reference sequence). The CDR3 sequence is CSATLASSSYEQYF. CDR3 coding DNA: TGCAGTGCGACCCTAGCGAGTAGCTCCTACGAGCAGTACTTC.

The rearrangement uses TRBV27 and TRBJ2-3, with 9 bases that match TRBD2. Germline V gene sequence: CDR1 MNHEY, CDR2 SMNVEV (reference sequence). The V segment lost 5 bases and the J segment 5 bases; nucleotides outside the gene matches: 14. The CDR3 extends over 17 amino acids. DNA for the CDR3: TGTGCCAGCAGTACCCTAGCGGGGTTTAGTCCAGGAGATACGCAGTATTTT. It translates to CASSTLAGFSPGDTQYF.